This T cell receptor beta chain was recovered during a study of blood T cell repertoires in COVID-19 (dated by TCRdb to the early 2020s). Broadly, across the study: The collaborator samples originated in the United States, Italy and Spain and spanned the acute and convalescent phases of COVID-19. Deeply sampled blood TCRbeta repertoires from subjects exposed to, actively infected with, or recovered from COVID-19 were included in the dataset. Sample metadata almost always included a de-identified subject ID, COVID-19 status, age in years and sex. The prospective study material was composed of cDNA or gDNA derived from T cells, B-cell-depleted T cells, or PBMCs. Where HLA class I and class II types were available, the types were taken from metadata supplied by the sample provider, not from assay-based typing. The samples were drawn from two sources: the first 160 participants of the ongoing ImmuneRACE study, and approximately 1,300 subjects contributed by 6 global collaborators. The repertoires were made available in a free public database intended to serve as a resource for research on the immune response to SARS-CoV-2. The paper as a whole reports these results and caveats: The quantity of clinical and demographic metadata differed by source and by participant and was supplied without curation.

TCRbeta CDR3 regions were amplified from genomic DNA by means of the immunoSEQ Assay, a bias-controlled multiplex PCR. The study's own analysis went as follows. Within the assay, amplification of reference gene primers was used to estimate how many nucleated cells each sample contained. To quantify the absolute abundance of each unique TCRbeta CDR3 rearrangement, sequence reads were collapsed and filtered. For each sample, productive Simpson clonality was calculated as the square root of Simpson's diversity index over productive rearrangements. As stored in TCRdb, this immuneACCESS dataset retains in-frame rearrangements with V and J assigned. A fraction of the clones does not appear; measured against another copy, unresolved V genes explain less than half of the discrepancy, and the remainder lacks a known reason. V and J calls and clone size are as listed in that table; D and trimming were resolved from the DNA. Recorded for this sample are hundreds of thousands of clones; 65% to 85% of them occurred a single time. The top ten hold 1.3% of the sample.

Of note for this clone: Its cognate antigen has yet to be identified. Base qualities are not at hand, and no much larger clone is one base apart.

V loses 1 base at its end and J loses 2 bases; junction bases beyond the gene matches: 7. Spanning cysteine to phenylalanine, the CDR3 consists of 16 amino acids. CDR3 DNA only is kept here, 48 bases in frame from base 1. From the germline V gene, CDR1 is LGHNA and CDR2 is YNFKEQ. In Seattle, one collaborating source enrolled patients while the infection was active and tracked those patients longitudinally over the course of disease. Each collaborating institution followed its own protocols to collect whole blood in K2EDTA tubes. For TCRbeta analysis, collaborators shipped samples in one of three forms: frozen whole blood, isolated PBMCs, or DNA extracted from either of those sample types.

Recombination linked TRBV4-2 to TRBJ2-7; 8 central bases correspond to TRBD2. The sequenced sample consisted of peripheral blood. The origin of this receptor is a woman aged 30 to 39 with COVID-19, enrolled during active disease. The bases are TGTGCCAGCAGCCAAGTTTTCGGGACTAGGACCTACGAGCAGTACTTC. Its protein product is CASSQVFGTRTYEQYF.